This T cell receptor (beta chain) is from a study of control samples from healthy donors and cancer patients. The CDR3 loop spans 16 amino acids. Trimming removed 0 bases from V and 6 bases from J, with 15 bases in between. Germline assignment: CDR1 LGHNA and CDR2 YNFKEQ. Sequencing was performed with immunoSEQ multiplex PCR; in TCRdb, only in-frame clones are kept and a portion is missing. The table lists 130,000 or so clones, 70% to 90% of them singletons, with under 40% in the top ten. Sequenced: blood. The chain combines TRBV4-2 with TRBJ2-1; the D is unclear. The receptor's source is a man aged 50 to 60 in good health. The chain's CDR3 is CASSQEEHPYPNEQFF. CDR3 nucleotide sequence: TGTGCCAGCAGCCAAGAAGAACACCCCTACCCCAATGAGCAGTTCTTC.